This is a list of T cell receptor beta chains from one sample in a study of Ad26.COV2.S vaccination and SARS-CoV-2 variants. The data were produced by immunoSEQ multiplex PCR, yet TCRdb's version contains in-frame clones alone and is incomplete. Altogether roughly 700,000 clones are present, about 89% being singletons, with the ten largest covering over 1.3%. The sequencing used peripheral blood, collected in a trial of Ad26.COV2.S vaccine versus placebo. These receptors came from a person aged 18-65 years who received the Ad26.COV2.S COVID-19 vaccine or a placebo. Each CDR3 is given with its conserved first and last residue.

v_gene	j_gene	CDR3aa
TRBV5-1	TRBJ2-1	CASSLLGENYNEQFF
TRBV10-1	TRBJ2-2	CATSGGGTARELFF
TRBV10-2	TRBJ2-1	CASRLRLPDRTFNEQFF
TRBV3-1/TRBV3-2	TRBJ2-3	CASSQRTSDYTQYF
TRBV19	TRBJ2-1	CASSRWERSLNEQFF
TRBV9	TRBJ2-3	CASSATGSDTDTQYF
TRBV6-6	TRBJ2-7	CASSYSAASGSYEQYF
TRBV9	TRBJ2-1	CASSPETSLNEQFF
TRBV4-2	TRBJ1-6	CASSPQAGTQNSPLHF
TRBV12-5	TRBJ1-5	CASGYRDRGDYSNQPQHF
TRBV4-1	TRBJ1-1	CASSQVKKLNTGESEAFF
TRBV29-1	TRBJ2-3	CSGTLGGTQYF
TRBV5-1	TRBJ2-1	CASGNRVGDNEQFF
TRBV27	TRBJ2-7	CASSLTSGVYEQYF
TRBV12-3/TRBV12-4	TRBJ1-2	CASSLAGVGGYTF
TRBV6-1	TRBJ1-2	CASSEARAGPYGYTF
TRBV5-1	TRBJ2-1	CASRLADYNEQFF
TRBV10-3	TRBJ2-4	CAISESRQGIKNIQYF
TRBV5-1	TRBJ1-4	CASSLDVATNEKLFF
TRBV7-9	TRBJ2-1	CASSDPGLAGGTEQFF
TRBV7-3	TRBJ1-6	CASSLLRTGGKGNSPLHF
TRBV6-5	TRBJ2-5	CASTAGGPPQETQYF
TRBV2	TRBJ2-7	CASSVLAESYEQYF
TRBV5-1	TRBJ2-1	CASSLEGQDYNEQFF
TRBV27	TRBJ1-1	CASSFRQGRPEAFF
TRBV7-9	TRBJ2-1	CASSSSEQRFF
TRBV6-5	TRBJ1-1	CASSPRKYTEAFF
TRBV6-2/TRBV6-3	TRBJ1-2	CASSSIISGTGGGYTF
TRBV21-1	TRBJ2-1	CASSNNAVIAGGVEQFF
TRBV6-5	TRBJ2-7	CASSYDRGTYEQYF
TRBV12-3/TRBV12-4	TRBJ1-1	CASSPTGLTEAFF
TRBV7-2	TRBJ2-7	CASSLVSRYEQYF
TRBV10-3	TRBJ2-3	CAIRETGTDTQYF
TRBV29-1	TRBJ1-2	CSGAGDGIYGYTF
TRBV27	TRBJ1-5	CASISGGSNQPQHF
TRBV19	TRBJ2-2	CASSTPGLASTGELFF
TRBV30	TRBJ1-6	CAWDGTGGNSPLHF
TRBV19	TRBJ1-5	CASSIRRSGGDSNQPQHF
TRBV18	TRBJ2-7	CASSPGGGAYEQYF
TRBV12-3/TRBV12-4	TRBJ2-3	CASRYTDTQYF
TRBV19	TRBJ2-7	CASKPGQGYEQYF
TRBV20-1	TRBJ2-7	CSADDRAQYF
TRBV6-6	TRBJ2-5	CASRETETQYF